This T cell receptor (beta chain) came from a study of T cell responses to AZD1222 COVID-19 vaccine. Using immunoSEQ multiplex PCR, the repertoire was profiled, and TCRdb retains in-frame clones only, with some absent. Of some 200,000 clones in the sample, about 92% are singletons; the top ten hold 1%. About this clone itself: Its antigen is not identified.

General study findings and limits: Baseline serostatus was positive in only six AZD1222 recipients. The study sampled repertoires only after the peak T cell response. Donors were mostly white British, more females; clonal diversity possibly underestimated. Nearly half of spike-specific TCRs reportedly target variant regions that are unmutated in the B.1.351 and B.1.1.7 variants.

This specimen consisted of peripheral blood, obtained on day 0 of MenACWY control vaccination. The receptor comes from an adult in good health.

Written as DNA, the CDR3 is TGTGCCAGCAATATCCGAGGGGGACAGGGCTCAGATACGCAGTATTTT. Its translation is CASNIRGGQGSDTQYF. The rearrangement joins TRBV2 to TRBJ2-3; TRBD1 aligns across 9 bases. The J segment lost 4 bases and the V segment lost 7 bases, leaving 12 bases of the junction unmatched. This CDR3 is built from 16 residues. Germline V CDR1 and CDR2: SNHLY, FYNNEI.